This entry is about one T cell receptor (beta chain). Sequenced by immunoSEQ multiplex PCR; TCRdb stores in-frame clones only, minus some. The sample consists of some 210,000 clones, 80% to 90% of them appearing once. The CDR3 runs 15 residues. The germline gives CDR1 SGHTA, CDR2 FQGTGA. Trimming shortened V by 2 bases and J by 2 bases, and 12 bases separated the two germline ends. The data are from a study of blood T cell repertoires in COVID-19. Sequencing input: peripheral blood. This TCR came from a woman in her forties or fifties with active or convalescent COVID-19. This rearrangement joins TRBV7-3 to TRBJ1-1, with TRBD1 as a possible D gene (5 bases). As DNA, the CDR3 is TGTGCCAGCAGCTTATCGGGGGGTGGAAACACTGAAGCTTTCTTT. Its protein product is CASSLSGGGNTEAFF.